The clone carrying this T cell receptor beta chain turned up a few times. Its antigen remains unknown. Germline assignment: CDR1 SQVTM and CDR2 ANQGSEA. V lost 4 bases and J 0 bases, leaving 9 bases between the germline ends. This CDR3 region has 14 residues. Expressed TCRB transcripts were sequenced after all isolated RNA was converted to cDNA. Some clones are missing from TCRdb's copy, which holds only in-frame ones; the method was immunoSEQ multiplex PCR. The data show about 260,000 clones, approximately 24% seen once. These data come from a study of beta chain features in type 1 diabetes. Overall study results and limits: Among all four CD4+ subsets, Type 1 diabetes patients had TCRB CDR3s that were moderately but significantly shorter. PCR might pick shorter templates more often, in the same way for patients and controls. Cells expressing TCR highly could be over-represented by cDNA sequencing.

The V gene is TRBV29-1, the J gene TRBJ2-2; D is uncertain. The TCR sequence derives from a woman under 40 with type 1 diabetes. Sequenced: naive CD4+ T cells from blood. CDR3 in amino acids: CSVVWPTNTGELFF. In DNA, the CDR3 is TGCAGCGTTGTATGGCCAACGAACACCGGGGAGCTGTTTTTT.